The clone carrying this T cell receptor beta chain has a count of ten or more. Time point: before trial treatment. The donors' regimen was nivolumab, ipilimumab, aspirin, low-dose cyclophosphamide and low-dose radiotherapy. Advanced solid tumors lacking tumor-infiltrating lymphocytes were present in eligible patients. The sample originates from a study of low-dose radiotherapy and immunotherapy resistance in tumors. Study as a whole: On a schedule of every two weeks, intravenous cyclophosphamide at a dose of 200 mg/m2 was delivered one day before each radiation and immunotherapy administration. Each patient took aspirin at a dose of 300 mg by mouth once daily over the course of four cycles, with dosing beginning on cycle 1 day 1.

Alpha- and beta-chain coverage of first-strand cDNA came from TRAV- and TRBV-specific primers. TCR amplification used roughly 18 PCR cycles, a constant-region primer and a V-primer adapter. MiXCR, run by TCRdb on the reads, gives a single entry per CDR3 protein. The data contain around 68,000 distinct CDR3 sequences, more than 20% of them seen just once; the ten biggest clones take up less than 8%. Germline values: CDR1 SGHVS, CDR2 FQNEAQ. This CDR3 is built from 18 residues. The V end was cut by 1 base, the J end by 3 bases, with 18 bases between. The clonotype was recovered from a male donor with rectosigmoid adenocarcinoma. The chain couples TRBV7-8 to TRBJ2-2; the D gene could be TRBD1 or TRBD2 (5 bases each). Source: PBMCs, taken before treatment. The CDR3 DNA follows: TGTGCCAGCAGCTTAGAGGCCTCGGTCGAGGGGTACACCGGGGAGCTGTTTTTT. Translated, it gives CASSLEASVEGYTGELFF.